This T cell receptor beta chain was identified in a study of shared clonotypes between healthy human individuals. Each subset's genomic DNA was split evenly across several immunoSEQ plates. The authors' processing: Filtering was not the same, since immunoSEQ gave junction-only sequences without quality scores. The method was immunoSEQ multiplex PCR; TCRdb's version includes in-frame clones alone and lacks a portion of them. The DNA was the basis for D and trimming; V, J and clone size are from that table. Seen here are 2 million to 3 million clones, approximately 94% observed once, and the top ten hold 0.36%. Study-wide findings and caveats: Memory subsets generally showed smaller estimated richness than naive subsets did.

As concerns this clone: What it recognizes is unknown.

Naive CD45RA+ and memory CD45RA-negative subsets were split from CD4+ cells. The clonotype was recovered from a man aged 18 to 29 in good health. Some clones in this sample may be carry-over from other donors' samples. The specimen was naive CD4+ T cells from PBMCs. The subset here: CD45RA+ positively selected.

The CDR3 here is CASSEARGHEQYF. The CDR3 DNA reads as TGTGCCAGCAGCGAGGCGCGGGGGCACGAGCAGTACTTC. The V and J genes are TRBV5-4 and TRBJ2-7; D may be TRBD2 (7 bases). There are 13 residues in the CDR3. Germline V gene sequence: CDR1 SGHNT, CDR2 YYREEE (reference sequence). Trimming left V 4 bases short and J 5 bases short, with 13 bases between. Based on the CDR3 plus reference TRBV5-4 and TRBJ2-7, the full variable domain is ETGVTQSPTHLIKTRGQQVTLRCSSQSGHNTVSWYQQALGQGPQFIFQYYREEENGRGNFPPRFSGLQFPNYSSELNVNALELDDSALYLCASSEARGHEQYFGPGTRLTVT.